Below, 16 T cell receptor beta chains from the same sample are listed, as sequenced in a study of T-cell reconstitution after alpha-beta-depleted transplantation in children. Researchers prepared the TCRbeta library using unique molecular identifiers, the study reports. TCRdb itself ran the PCR reads through MiXCR, one entry per CDR3 protein. Among 400,000 to 500,000 distinct CDR3 sequences listed, roughly 11% were seen once. Specimen: PBMCs from the stem cell graft donor, collected from the stem cell graft. The receptors here all came from a human donor who donated a stem cell graft to a child with acute myeloid leukemia.

This chain joins TRBV7-6 and TRBJ1-1; D possibly corresponds to TRBD1 (6 bases). Germline V gene data show CDR1 as SGHVS and CDR2 as FNYEAQ. The CDR3 covers 13 residues. Trimming shortened V by 5 bases and J by 4 bases, and 11 bases separated the two germline ends. The CDR3 bases are TGTGCCAGCAGCAAGGGGGAGAGCACTGAAGCTTTCTTT. It yields the protein CASSKGESTEAFF.

This chain uses TRBV29-1 with TRBJ1-2; no reliable D call. V was trimmed by 4 bases and J by 0 bases, leaving 21 bases between them. This CDR3 is built from 17 residues. Germline lookup yields CDR1 SQVTM and CDR2 ANQGSEA. The DNA for the CDR3 is TGCAGCGTTGGCCCTGGAGGAGGGTCCGGTCCTAACTATGGCTACACCTTC. It translates to CSVGPGGGSGPNYGYTF.

Points on this clonotype: One junction end disagrees with the germline gene, perhaps due to a read error. This rearrangement joins TRBV20-1 to TRBJ2-5, with a tentative D call TRBD2 (6 bases). In germline, CDR1 is DFQATT, CDR2 SNEGSKA (reference sequence). There are 17 residues in the CDR3. The CDR3 nucleotides are TGCTGTGCTAGACAACCATCGCTTGCGGGGCTGGGAGAGACCCAGTACTTC. This codes for CCARQPSLAGLGETQYF.

This clonotype was seen only a few times. V usage is TRBV6-5 and J usage is TRBJ2-5, with 8 bases aligning to TRBD2. Germline V lookup: CDR1 MNHEY, CDR2 SVGAGI. V shed 4 bases and J 4 bases; nucleotides not matched to a gene: 8. This CDR3 spans 15 amino acids. This CDR3 is CASSFREGLGETQYF. The CDR3 DNA is TGTGCCAGCAGTTTTCGGGAGGGCCTTGGAGAGACCCAGTACTTC.

The rearrangement uses TRBV7-3 and TRBJ2-2; D may be TRBD2 (7 bases). The CDR3 runs to 16 residues. V lost 5 bases and J 5 bases, leaving 18 bases between the germline ends. From germline, CDR1 is SGHTA and CDR2 FQGTGA. CDR3 in amino acids: CASSKGGQGKTGELFF. CDR3 bases: TGTGCCAGCAGCAAGGGGGGGCAGGGGAAGACCGGGGAGCTGTTTTTT.

This clonotype was detected only a few times. This chain uses TRBV6-5 with TRBJ1-2, with 7 bases identical to TRBD1. V trimming: 7 bases; J trimming: 1 base; junction bases outside the gene matches: 3. The CDR3 extends over 13 amino acids. Germline V CDR1 and CDR2: MNHEY, SVGAGI. The CDR3, as DNA: TGTGCCAGCACCTGGGACAGTAACTATGGCTACACCTTC. It translates to CASTWDSNYGYTF.

This clonotype was detected many times. The chain links TRBV5-6 to TRBJ2-2; tentatively, D is TRBD1 (6 bases). V gave up 0 bases and J gave up 6 bases, with 12 bases separating them. The germline gives CDR1 SGHDT, CDR2 YYEEEE. This CDR3 has 15 residues. The CDR3 DNA sequence: TGTGCCAGCAGCTTGGTCGACAGGTCGGCCGGGGAGCTGTTTTTT. Residues: CASSLVDRSAGELFF.

This clonotype came up a few times. The V gene is TRBV7-9, the J gene TRBJ2-7, with D possibly matching TRBD2 (5 bases). The germline gives CDR1 SEHNR, CDR2 FQNEAQ (reference sequence). The CDR3 sequence is 15 residues long. The V end was cut by 4 bases, the J end by 0 bases, with 13 bases between. The CDR3 coding sequence is TGTGCCAGCAGCTCTGATCTCGGGAACTCCTACGAGCAGTACTTC. Its protein product is CASSSDLGNSYEQYF.

This clonotype appeared a few times. The genes are TRBV7-2 and TRBJ1-6; D remains ambiguous. From germline, CDR1 is SGHTA and CDR2 FQGNSA. The CDR3 runs 15 residues. V gave up 1 base and J gave up 7 bases, with 11 bases separating them. The CDR3: CASSLGRTENSPLHF. CDR3 nucleotide sequence: TGTGCCAGCAGCTTAGGACGTACCGAGAATTCACCCCTCCACTTT.

This clonotype was counted ten times or more. As DNA, the CDR3 is TGTGCCAGCAGCTTAAGAGCCCGGCCGATGGGCACTGAAGCTTTCTTT. Its translation: CASSLRARPMGTEAFF. The chain couples TRBV7-2 to TRBJ1-1; D unresolved. V lost 2 bases and J lost 4, with 17 bases in between. This CDR3 region has 16 residues. Looked up from germline, CDR1 is SGHTA and CDR2 is FQGNSA.

Ten or more counts support this clonotype. This chain joins TRBV7-2 and TRBJ2-7; the D gene is possibly TRBD2 (5 bases). Trimming pared 5 bases from V and 6 bases from J, leaving 17 bases between. The germline V gene encodes CDR1 SGHTA and CDR2 FQGNSA. The CDR3 loop spans 14 amino acids. The CDR3 here is CASSPTRTGGEQYF. The CDR3 region has the DNA TGTGCCAGCAGCCCAACCCGGACCGGAGGCGAGCAGTACTTC.

This clonotype was recorded a few times. V usage is TRBV5-1 and J usage is TRBJ2-3; TRBD1 matches at 8 bases. Germline trimming cut 4 bases from V and 2 bases from J; bases unmatched to any gene: 9. Germline V CDR1 and CDR2: SGHRS, YFSETQ. This CDR3 comprises 16 residues. The CDR3 DNA sequence: TGCGCCAGCAGCCCGGGCTTGGACAGGGACACAGATACGCAGTATTTT. It specifies CASSPGLDRDTDTQYF.

The genes are TRBV10-3 and TRBJ1-5; 10 bases are shared with TRBD1. Looked up from germline, CDR1 is ENHRY and CDR2 is SYGVKD. CDR3 size: 15 residues. The V and J ends lost 5 bases and 2 bases, in that order; junction bases with no gene match: 3. DNA of the CDR3: TGTGCCATCAGTAGGGACAGGGGTGGCAATCAGCCCCAGCATTTT. Amino acid sequence: CAISRDRGGNQPQHF.

CDR3 protein: CASGPYRDMNTEAFF. The CDR3 nucleotides read TGTGCCAGCGGGCCCTACAGGGATATGAACACTGAAGCTTTCTTT. The chain joins TRBV6-1 to TRBJ1-1, with D possibly being TRBD1 (6 bases). This CDR3 region has 15 residues. Germline CDR1 reads MNHNS; CDR2 reads SASEGT. V was clipped by 8 bases and J by 0 bases, with 16 bases between them.

The rearrangement links TRBV6-1 to TRBJ2-7; D is perhaps TRBD1 or TRBD2 (5 bases each). The CDR3 is made up of 16 amino acids. V lost 4 bases to trimming and J lost 3 bases, with 19 bases between them. Germline assignment: CDR1 MNHNS and CDR2 SASEGT. The CDR3 sequence: CASSGRGASVFYEQYF. The CDR3 DNA follows: TGTGCCAGCAGTGGGAGAGGGGCGTCGGTTTTCTACGAGCAGTACTTC.

This clonotype occurred a few times. V usage is TRBV7-9 and J usage is TRBJ2-1; TRBD2 agrees at 10 bases. V was pared by 5 bases and J by 7 bases, with 11 bases of the junction left unmatched. The germline gives CDR1 SEHNR, CDR2 FQNEAQ (reference sequence). This CDR3 region has 16 residues. The CDR3 coding sequence is TGTGCCAGCAGCCTGAAGCGGGAGGGCCGAGGTAATGAGCAGTTCTTC. Amino acid sequence: CASSLKREGRGNEQFF. Complete variable domain (other parts from reference TRBV7-9 and TRBJ2-1): DTGVSQNPRHKITKRGQNVTFRCDPISEHNRLYWYRQTLGQGPEFLTYFQNEAQLEKSRLLSDRFSAERPKGSFSTLEIQRTEQGDSAMYLCASSLKREGRGNEQFFGPGTRLTVL.